This TCR beta chain was sequenced for a study of neurological immune-mediated disorders (dated by TCRdb to between 2018 and 2021). A note on the overall study: Among the 34 multiple sclerosis patients, relapsing-remitting MS was present in some 30 and secondary progressive MS was present in 3. Peripheral blood TCR-beta repertoires from patients with HTLV-I-associated myelopathy (HAM/TSP), patients with multiple sclerosis, and healthy controls were compared in the study using UMI-based sequencing. The approximately 100 TCR-beta libraries included longitudinal samples, technical triplicates and paired sorted CD4+ and CD8+ T-cell subsets alongside PBMC samples. Longitudinal HAM/TSP and healthy donors were sampled at 3 time-points each (3-40 month intervals). The cohort was made up of 68 subjects, consisting of roughly 14 HAM/TSP patients, about 34 multiple sclerosis patients and around 20 healthy controls.

cDNA was synthesized by template-switch 5'RACE using a primer with a 10-nucleotide random unique molecular identifier that tagged each TCR transcript. Every sequencing run covered 15-18 subjects and yielded more than 170 million TCR-beta sequences. The RNeasy kit was used to extract total RNA. The KAPA Real-time Library Amplification kit was used to amplify TCR-beta VDJ regions with primers for the TCR constant region and the 5'RACE anchor. Sample indexes and Illumina adaptors were added in a first PCR, after which library yield was increased in a second PCR. After Ampure bead purification, the roughly 650 bp TCR product was size-selected on a 2% E-gel SizeSelection system. Before pooling, library quality was checked on a Bioanalyzer, concentration was measured with Qubit, and libraries were quantified with the Kapa Library Quantification kit. Libraries were sequenced paired-end 2 x 150 bp on an Illumina HiSeq 2500. To increase sequence diversity, roughly 24-32% phiX was spiked into each library pool. Under the source paper's analysis protocol: The quality-filtered reads were processed with the UMI-based MiGEC pipeline, whose error correction step removed more than 80% of the raw TCR sequences. IMGT germline references were used for aligning VDJ genes, and each clonotype was defined as a unique CDR3 amino acid sequence together with its V-J genes. Clonal expansion, Shannon diversity, and CDR3 relatedness (CalcPairwiseDistances, ClusterSamples) were evaluated with VDJtools, and phylogenetic trees were built with CLCbio workbench. Clones with at least 8 unique UMIs were defined as expanded, with this threshold being based on coefficient-of-variation modelling across technical triplicates. Starting from the raw public reads, TCRdb applied fastp trimming at Q25, assembled clones with MiXCR and retained in-frame beta chains. CDR3 protein sequences are deduplicated, and each keeps its most common genes and DNA. V and J calls and clone size were set by TCRdb, not the authors. The sample records approximately 85,000 distinct CDR3 sequences, 4.3% of which are singletons. Of the sample, approximately 5.8% is held by the ten largest clones.

The germline V gene specifies SGHRS as CDR1 and YFSETQ as CDR2. From its cysteine to its phenylalanine, the CDR3 spans 14 amino acids. Of the read, only the CDR3 DNA is kept; its 42 bases are in frame from base 1. V was cut back by 4 bases and J by 2 bases, leaving a gap of 12 bases between them. This specimen's time point label, interpreted: longitudinal time-point 3. For unsorted PBMC libraries, 2 million PBMCs were used after storage in RNAlater at -80 degrees C until RNA extraction. The multiple sclerosis patients were enrolled in a US clinical protocol that used magnetic resonance imaging to evaluate disease progression. PBMCs were separated from peripheral blood using Ficoll-Hypaque density gradient centrifugation and then cryopreserved in liquid nitrogen. On the study overall, not on this receptor specifically: The highest TCR clonal expansion was observed in HAM/TSP patients, whereas the lowest was observed in MS patients, even when compared with healthy controls. No clinical or MRI features were associated with the MS cluster, and the authors said that larger cohorts are needed. No identical CDR3 amino acid sequences were shared among expanded clones across subjects, suggesting private TCR-beta repertoires in all groups. Phylogenetic analysis grouped repertoires from 18 of 34 MS patients into a cluster of related CDR3 sequences, suggesting a possible repertoire-level signature.

This clonotype was picked up many times. The specificity of this receptor is unknown. No base-level quality is on record; no much larger clone is a single base apart. The chain employs TRBV5-1 and TRBJ1-1; TRBD1 is perhaps the D gene, given 6 matching bases. Sequences were obtained from PBMCs. The clonotype originates from a woman aged 55-70 years with multiple sclerosis. The CDR3 reads as follows: CASSVGQKNTEAFF. The nucleotide sequence reads TGCGCCAGCAGCGTCGGACAGAAAAACACTGAAGCTTTCTTT.